The present T cell receptor beta chain was sequenced within a study of T cell changes during pregnancy in multiple sclerosis. V was pared by 1 base and J by 3 bases, with 4 bases of the junction left unmatched. This CDR3 has 15 residues. CDR1 is SGHRS, CDR2 YFSETQ, per germline. Clones were sequenced by immunoSEQ multiplex PCR, and TCRdb holds only the in-frame ones, with some missing. The sample records roughly 49,000 clones, about 95% being singletons. This specimen consisted of CD8+ T cells from peripheral blood mononuclear cells, obtained in the first trimester of pregnancy. The origin of this receptor is a female donor with multiple sclerosis, enrolled in a pregnancy study. The rearrangement uses TRBV5-1 and TRBJ1-2; the match to TRBD1 covers 9 bases. For the CDR3, the DNA is TGCGCCAGCAGCTTGAGGGGACAGGGTCACTATGGCTACACCTTC. This encodes CASSLRGQGHYGYTF.